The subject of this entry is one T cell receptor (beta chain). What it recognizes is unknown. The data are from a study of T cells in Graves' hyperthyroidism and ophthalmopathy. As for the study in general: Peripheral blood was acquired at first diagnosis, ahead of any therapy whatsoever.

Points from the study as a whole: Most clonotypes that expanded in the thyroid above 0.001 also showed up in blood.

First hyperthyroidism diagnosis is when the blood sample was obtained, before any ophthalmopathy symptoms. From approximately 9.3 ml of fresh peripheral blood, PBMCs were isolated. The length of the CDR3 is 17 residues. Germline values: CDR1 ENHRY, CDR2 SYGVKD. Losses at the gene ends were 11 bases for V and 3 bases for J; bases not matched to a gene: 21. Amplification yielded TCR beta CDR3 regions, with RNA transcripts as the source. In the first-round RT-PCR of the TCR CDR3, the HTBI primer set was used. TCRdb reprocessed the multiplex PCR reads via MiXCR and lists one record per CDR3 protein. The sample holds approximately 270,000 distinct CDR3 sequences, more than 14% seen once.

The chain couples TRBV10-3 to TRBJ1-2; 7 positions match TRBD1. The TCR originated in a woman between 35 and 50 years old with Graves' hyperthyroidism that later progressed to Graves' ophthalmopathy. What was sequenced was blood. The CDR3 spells CAANPTGQEAEDYGYTF. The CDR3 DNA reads TGTGCCGCCAACCCGACCGGACAGGAGGCTGAGGACTATGGCTACACCTTC.